This T cell receptor beta chain originates from a study of Ad26.COV2.S vaccination and SARS-CoV-2 variants. Assay: immunoSEQ multiplex PCR; the TCRdb copy retains only in-frame clones and omits some. The sample consists of hundreds of thousands of clones, about 90% of them appearing once. Noted treatment: around 19 received Ad26.COV2.S at low or high dose, single or two shots; about 5 received placebo; per-sample allocation not given. Day 63 after the first vaccine or placebo injection was the time point for sampling. Germline loops: CDR1 SQVTM, CDR2 ANQGSEA. This CDR3 is 13 amino acids long. Specimen: peripheral blood, collected in a trial of Ad26.COV2.S vaccine versus placebo. This clonotype was obtained from a person aged 18 to 65 who received the Ad26.COV2.S COVID-19 vaccine or a placebo. The rearrangement uses TRBV29-1 and TRBJ1-2; 9 bases agree with TRBD1. CDR3 DNA sequence: TGCACCGCCGGAACAGGGGGCGGAGAGGGCTACACCTTC. Its translation: CTAGTGGGEGYTF.